The entry below gives a single T cell receptor (beta chain) sequence along with its context. The data belong to a study of CD8 T cells in Susac syndrome. With random hexamers, 0.5 to 1 ug RNA was reverse transcribed. By means of immunoSEQ multiplex PCR, TCR beta CDR3 spanning 54 Vbeta and 13 Jbeta underwent amplification. TCRdb reprocessed the immunoSEQ multiplex PCR reads via MiXCR and lists one record per CDR3 protein. The data contain tens of thousands of distinct CDR3 sequences, about 92% of them seen just once; the ten biggest clones take up roughly 0.25%. The sequencing sample was made of CD8+ T cells from PBMCs. The clonotype originates from a human donor in good health.

The CDR3 nucleotides are TGTGCCAGCAGTTACTCGGGGGGACAGAGCGCGTTCACAGATACGCAGTATTTT. Its protein is CASSYSGGQSAFTDTQYF. J is TRBJ2-3 and V is TRBV6-5; TRBD1 might be the D (7 bases). Looked up from germline, CDR1 is MNHEY and CDR2 is SVGAGI. Deletions cut 0 bases from V and 2 bases from J, with 18 bases between. CDR3 length equals 18 residues.